The following is a T cell receptor (beta chain) sequence with its context. The specificity of this receptor is unknown. The input lacks base qualities; no much larger clone sits a single base away. Instrument on record: Illumina HiSeq 2500. Quantitative 5'-RACE with molecular barcodes was the method used to prepare the TCR beta libraries. As for the authors' bioinformatics: To identify disease-linked TCR variants, a new computational method was used, one built on a probabilistic model of VDJ rearrangement. TCRdb took the public reads, trimmed them with fastp at Q25, ran MiXCR for clone calling and kept in-frame beta chains. Rows with a matching CDR3 protein are joined into one entry that keeps the most common DNA and genes. These V and J calls derive from TCRdb rather than the authors' analysis. Within this sample are about 320,000 distinct CDR3 sequences, with around a tenth of them counted one time only. The top ten hold 8% to 9.5% of the sample.

The CDR3 runs 17 amino acids, cysteine and phenylalanine included. The only DNA kept is the CDR3, 51 bases in frame from the first base. CDR1 is given as DFQATT and CDR2 as SNEGSKA, both from the germline V gene (reference sequence). These data come from a study of CD8 T cells in ankylosing spondylitis (dated by TCRdb to about 2017). Context from the whole study: The study set out to find disease-linked TCR variants by profiling T cell receptor beta repertoires in ankylosing spondylitis patients and healthy donors. The full study cohort comprised 25 or so ankylosing spondylitis patients and approximately 100 healthy donors. Peripheral blood was sampled, and synovial fluid was also collected from ankylosing spondylitis patients.

General study outcomes and caveats: Some motif variants were previously reported in synovial fluid and blood of reactive arthritis patients, suggesting common disease-initiation mechanisms. The disease-linked clones had a CD8+ phenotype and were found at relatively low frequencies in peripheral blood. Blood from ankylosing spondylitis patients appeared to be characterized by a TCR beta motif made up of under ten highly homologous amino acid variants. The disease-linked clones were reported to be significantly enriched in matched synovial fluid samples from ankylosing spondylitis patients.

Sequenced sample: blood, either unsorted or a sorted T cell fraction (not recorded which). Here the chain combines TRBV20-1 and TRBJ2-7; 12 middle bases align to TRBD1. The receptor was derived from a female donor with ankylosing spondylitis or in good health (not recorded which). CDR3 region: CCTSGTGGPIALGEQYF. The nucleotide sequence reads TGCTGCACTTCCGGGACAGGGGGCCCTATCGCGCTGGGCGAGCAGTACTTC.